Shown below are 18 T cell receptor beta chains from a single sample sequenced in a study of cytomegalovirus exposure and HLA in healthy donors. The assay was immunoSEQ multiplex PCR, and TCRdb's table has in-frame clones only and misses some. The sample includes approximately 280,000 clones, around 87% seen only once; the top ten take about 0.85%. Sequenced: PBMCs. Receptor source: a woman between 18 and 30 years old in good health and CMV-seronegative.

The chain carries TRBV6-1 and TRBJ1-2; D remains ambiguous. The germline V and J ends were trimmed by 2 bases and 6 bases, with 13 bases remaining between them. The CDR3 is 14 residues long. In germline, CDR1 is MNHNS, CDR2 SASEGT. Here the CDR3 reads CASSELWQIDGYTF. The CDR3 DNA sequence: TGTGCCAGCAGTGAACTGTGGCAGATTGATGGCTACACCTTC.

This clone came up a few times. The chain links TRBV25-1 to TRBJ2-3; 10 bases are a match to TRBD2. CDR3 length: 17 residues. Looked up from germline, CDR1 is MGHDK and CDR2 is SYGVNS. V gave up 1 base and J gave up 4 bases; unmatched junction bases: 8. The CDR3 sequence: CASSESTGLAGADTQYF. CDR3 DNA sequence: TGTGCCAGCAGTGAATCGACGGGGCTAGCGGGGGCAGATACGCAGTATTTT.

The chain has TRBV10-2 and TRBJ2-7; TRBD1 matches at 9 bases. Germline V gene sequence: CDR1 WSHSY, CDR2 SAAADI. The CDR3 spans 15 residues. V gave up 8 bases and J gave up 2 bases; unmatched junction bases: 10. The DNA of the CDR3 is TGCGCCAGCCTTGCCCAGGACAGGGGTCCCTACGAGCAGTACTTC. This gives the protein CASLAQDRGPYEQYF.

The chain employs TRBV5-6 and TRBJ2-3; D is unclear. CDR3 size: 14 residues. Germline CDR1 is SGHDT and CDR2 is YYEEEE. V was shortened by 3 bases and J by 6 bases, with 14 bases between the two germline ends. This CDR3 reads CASSWIAASDTQYF. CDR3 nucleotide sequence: TGTGCCAGCAGCTGGATTGCAGCGTCGGATACGCAGTATTTT.

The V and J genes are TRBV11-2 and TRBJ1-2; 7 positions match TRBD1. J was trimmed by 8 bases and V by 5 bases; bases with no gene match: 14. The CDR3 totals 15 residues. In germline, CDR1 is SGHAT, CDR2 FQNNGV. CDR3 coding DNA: TGTGCCAGCAGCACATCGGGACAGACTACAGGCGGCTACACCTTC. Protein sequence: CASSTSGQTTGGYTF.

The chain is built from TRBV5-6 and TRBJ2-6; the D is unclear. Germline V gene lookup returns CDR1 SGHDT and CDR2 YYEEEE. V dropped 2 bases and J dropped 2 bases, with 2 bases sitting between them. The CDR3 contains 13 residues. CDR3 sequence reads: CASSFTGANVLTF. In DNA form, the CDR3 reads TGTGCCAGCAGCTTCACTGGGGCCAACGTCCTGACTTTC.

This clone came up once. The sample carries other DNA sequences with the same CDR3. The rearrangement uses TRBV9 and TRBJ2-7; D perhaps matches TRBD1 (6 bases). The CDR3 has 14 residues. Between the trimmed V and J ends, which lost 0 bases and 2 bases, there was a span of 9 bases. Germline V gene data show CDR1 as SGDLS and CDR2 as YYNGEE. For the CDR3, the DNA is TGTGCCAGCAGCGTAGGGCAGGGGCCCTACGAGCAGTACTTC. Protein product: CASSVGQGPYEQYF.

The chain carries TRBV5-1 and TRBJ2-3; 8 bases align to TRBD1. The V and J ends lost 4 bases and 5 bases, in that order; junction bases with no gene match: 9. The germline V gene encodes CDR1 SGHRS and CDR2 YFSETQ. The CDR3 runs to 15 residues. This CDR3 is CASSEQGELGDTQYF. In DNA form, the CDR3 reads TGCGCCAGCAGCGAACAGGGGGAATTGGGAGATACGCAGTATTTT.

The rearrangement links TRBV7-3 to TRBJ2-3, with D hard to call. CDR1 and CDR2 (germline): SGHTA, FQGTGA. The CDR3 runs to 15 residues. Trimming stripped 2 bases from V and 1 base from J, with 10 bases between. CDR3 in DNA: TGTGCCAGCAGCTTACTAGTTTCGGGCACAGATACGCAGTATTTT. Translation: CASSLLVSGTDTQYF. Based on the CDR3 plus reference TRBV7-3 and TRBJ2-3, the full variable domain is GAGVSQTPSNKVTEKGKYVELRCDPISGHTALYWYRQSLGQGPEFLIYFQGTGAADDSGLPNDRFFAVRPEGSVSTLKIQRTERGDSAVYLCASSLLVSGTDTQYFGPGTRLTVL.

DNA of the CDR3: TGCGCCAGCAGCTTGGACAGATTCTCCTACAATGAGCAGTTCTTC. Protein: CASSLDRFSYNEQFF. The J gene is TRBJ2-1, the V gene TRBV5-1, with D unresolved. Trimming removed 0 bases at V and 0 bases at J, with 7 bases between. The germline V gene encodes CDR1 SGHRS and CDR2 YFSETQ. CDR3 length: 15 residues.

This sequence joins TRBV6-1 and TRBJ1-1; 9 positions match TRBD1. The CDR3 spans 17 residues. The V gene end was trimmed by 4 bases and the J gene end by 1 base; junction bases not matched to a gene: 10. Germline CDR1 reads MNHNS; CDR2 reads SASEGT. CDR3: CASSGPGQGLWNTEAFF. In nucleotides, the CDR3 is TGTGCCAGCAGTGGACCGGGACAGGGTTTATGGAACACTGAAGCTTTCTTT.

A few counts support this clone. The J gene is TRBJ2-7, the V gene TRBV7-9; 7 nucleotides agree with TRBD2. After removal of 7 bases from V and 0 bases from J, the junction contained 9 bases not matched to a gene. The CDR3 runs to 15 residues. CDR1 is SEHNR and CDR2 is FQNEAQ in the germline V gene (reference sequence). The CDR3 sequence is CASTPTSLVSYEQYF. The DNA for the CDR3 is TGTGCCAGCACCCCGACTAGCTTGGTCTCCTACGAGCAGTACTTC.

The CDR3 here is CASSLTGTSSYEQYF. The CDR3 DNA is TGTGCCAGCAGCTTAACGGGTACGAGCTCCTACGAGCAGTACTTC. The chain links TRBV5-6 to TRBJ2-7; D unresolved. The CDR3 spans 15 residues. V lost 2 bases, J lost 0 bases, and 12 bases lay in between. Germline V gene sequence: CDR1 SGHDT, CDR2 YYEEEE.

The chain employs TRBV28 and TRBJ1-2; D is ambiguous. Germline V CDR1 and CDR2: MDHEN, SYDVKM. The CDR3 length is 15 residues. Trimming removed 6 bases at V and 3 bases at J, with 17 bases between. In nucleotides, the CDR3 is TGTGCCAGCAGGGGAGACTTGGGGTACCACTATGGCTACACCTTC. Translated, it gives CASRGDLGYHYGYTF.

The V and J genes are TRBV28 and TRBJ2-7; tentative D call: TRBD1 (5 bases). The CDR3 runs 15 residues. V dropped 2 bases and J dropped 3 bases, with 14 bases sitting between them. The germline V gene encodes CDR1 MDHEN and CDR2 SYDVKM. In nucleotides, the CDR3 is TGTGCCAGCAGTTTAAGTATGCAGGGCGTCTACGAGCAGTACTTC. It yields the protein CASSLSMQGVYEQYF.

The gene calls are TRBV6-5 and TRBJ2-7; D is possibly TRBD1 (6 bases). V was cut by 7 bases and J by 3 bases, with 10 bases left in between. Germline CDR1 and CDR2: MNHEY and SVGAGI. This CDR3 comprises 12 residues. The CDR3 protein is CASTSGVYEQYF. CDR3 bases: TGTGCCAGCACCTCAGGGGTCTACGAGCAGTACTTC.

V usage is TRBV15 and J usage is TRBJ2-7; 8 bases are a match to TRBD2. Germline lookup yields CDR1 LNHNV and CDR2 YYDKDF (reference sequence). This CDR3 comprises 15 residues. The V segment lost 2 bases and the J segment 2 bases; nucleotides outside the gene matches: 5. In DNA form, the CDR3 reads TGTGCCACCAGCAGACTAGCGGGTGAGACCTACGAGCAGTACTTC. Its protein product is CATSRLAGETYEQYF.

The CDR3 DNA sequence: TGTGCCAGCAGCTTATTCCGGTTGGGCGCAGATACGCAGTATTTT. Translated: CASSLFRLGADTQYF. V and J are TRBV7-9 and TRBJ2-3; D not resolved. Trimming removed 2 bases at V and 4 bases at J, with 13 bases between. CDR3 size: 15 residues. The germline V gene encodes CDR1 SEHNR and CDR2 FQNEAQ (reference sequence).